This T cell receptor beta chain derives from a study of blood T cell repertoires in COVID-19. Overall study context: The samples span acute and convalescent COVID-19 from the United States, Italy and Spain. From T cells, B-cell-depleted T cells, or PBMCs came the material, which was cDNA or gDNA.

CDR1 KGHDR and CDR2 SFDVKD come from the germline V gene. Trimming left V 1 base short and J 2 bases short, with 13 bases between. This CDR3 spans 16 amino acids. Seattle researchers signed up patients amid active infection and tracked them longitudinally. Authors' data handling: Amplified reference gene primers provided the basis for estimating nucleated cell counts. Assay: immunoSEQ multiplex PCR; the TCRdb copy retains only in-frame clones and omits some. That table furnishes V, J and clone size, whereas the DNA furnished D and trimming. The sample has roughly 200,000 clones; around four fifths are singletons.

The clonotype comes from a woman aged 40 to 50 with COVID-19, enrolled during active disease. The sequencing sample was made of peripheral blood. The J gene is TRBJ2-5, the V gene TRBV24-1; TRBD2 is a possible D gene (6 bases). CDR3 protein: CATSDFGDSLQETQYF. The CDR3 bases are TGTGCCACCAGTGATTTCGGGGACTCATTACAAGAGACCCAGTACTTC.